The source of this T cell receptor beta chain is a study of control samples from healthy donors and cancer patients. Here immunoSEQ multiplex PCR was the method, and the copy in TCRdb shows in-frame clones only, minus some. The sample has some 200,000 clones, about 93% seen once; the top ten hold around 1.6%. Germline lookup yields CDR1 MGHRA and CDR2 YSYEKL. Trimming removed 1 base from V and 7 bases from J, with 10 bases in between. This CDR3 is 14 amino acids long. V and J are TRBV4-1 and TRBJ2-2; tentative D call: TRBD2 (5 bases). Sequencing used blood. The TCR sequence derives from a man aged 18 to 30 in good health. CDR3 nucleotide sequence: TGCGCCAGCAGCCAAGGAGCGGTCGGCGGGGAGCTGTTTTTT. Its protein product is CASSQGAVGGELFF.